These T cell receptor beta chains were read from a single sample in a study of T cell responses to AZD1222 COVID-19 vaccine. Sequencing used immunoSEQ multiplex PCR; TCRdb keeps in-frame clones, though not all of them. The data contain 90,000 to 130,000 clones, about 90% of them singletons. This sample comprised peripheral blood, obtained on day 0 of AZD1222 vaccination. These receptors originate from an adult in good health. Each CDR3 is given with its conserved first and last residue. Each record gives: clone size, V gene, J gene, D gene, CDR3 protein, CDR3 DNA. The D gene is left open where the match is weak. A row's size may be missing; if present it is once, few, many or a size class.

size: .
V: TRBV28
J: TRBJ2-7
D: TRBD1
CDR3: CASRPTIQGALEQYF
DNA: TGTGCCAGCCGGCCCACCATACAGGGGGCCCTCGAGCAGTACTTC

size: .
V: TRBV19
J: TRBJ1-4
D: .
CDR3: CASAGIATNEKLFF
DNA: TGTGCCAGTGCAGGGATAGCAACTAATGAAAAACTGTTTTTT

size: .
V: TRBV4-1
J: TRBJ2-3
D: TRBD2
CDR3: CASSELAGAYTDTQYF
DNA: TGCGCCAGCAGCGAACTAGCGGGGGCCTACACAGATACGCAGTATTTT

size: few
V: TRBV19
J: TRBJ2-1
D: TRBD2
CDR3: CASSPGLAGGRRSGNEQFF
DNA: TGTGCCAGTAGTCCAGGACTAGCGGGAGGGCGTAGGTCGGGCAATGAGCAGTTCTTC

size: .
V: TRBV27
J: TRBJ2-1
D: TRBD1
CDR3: CASTSIGDPTWDSSYNEQFF
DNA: TGTGCCAGCACCTCGATAGGGGACCCAACTTGGGACAGCTCCTACAATGAGCAGTTCTTC

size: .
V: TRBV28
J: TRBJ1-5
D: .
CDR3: CASSPAGSGGQPQHF
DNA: TGTGCCAGCAGTCCCGCTGGGTCCGGCGGTCAGCCCCAGCATTTT

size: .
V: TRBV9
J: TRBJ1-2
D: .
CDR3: CASSGDSHYGYTF
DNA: TGTGCCAGCAGCGGTGACAGTCACTATGGCTACACCTTC

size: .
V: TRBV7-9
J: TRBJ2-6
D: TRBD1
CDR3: CASSFSQGQVVSGANVLTF
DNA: TGTGCCAGCAGCTTTTCGCAGGGACAGGTGGTCTCTGGGGCCAACGTCCTGACTTTC

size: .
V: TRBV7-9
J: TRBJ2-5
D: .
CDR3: CASSLVGGRQETQYF
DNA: TGTGCCAGCAGCTTAGTCGGGGGCCGACAAGAGACCCAGTACTTC

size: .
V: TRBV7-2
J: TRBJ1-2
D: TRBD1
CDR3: CASSQGGTGSYGYTF
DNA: TGTGCCAGCAGCCAAGGAGGGACAGGGAGCTATGGCTACACCTTC

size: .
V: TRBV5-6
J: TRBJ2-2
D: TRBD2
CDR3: CASTGLATNTGELFF
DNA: TGTGCCAGCACCGGACTAGCGACAAACACCGGGGAGCTGTTTTTT

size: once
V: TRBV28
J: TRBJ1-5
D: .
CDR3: CASSPPQRTSPRTQHF
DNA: TGTGCCAGCAGCCCACCCCAGAGGACATCCCCAAGGACCCAGCATTTT

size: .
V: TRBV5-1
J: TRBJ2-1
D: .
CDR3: CASSPQVGGTEQFF
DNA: TGCGCCAGCAGCCCCCAGGTGGGGGGTACTGAGCAGTTCTTC

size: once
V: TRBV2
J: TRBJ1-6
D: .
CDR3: CASRPRENSPLHF
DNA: TGTGCCAGCAGACCCCGGGAAAATTCACCCCTCCACTTT

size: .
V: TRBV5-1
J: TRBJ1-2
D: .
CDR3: CASSLGGQGYGYTF
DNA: TGCGCCAGCAGCTTGGGCGGGCAGGGCTATGGCTACACCTTC

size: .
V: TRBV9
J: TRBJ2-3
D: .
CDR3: CASSAISQRGADTQYF
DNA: TGTGCCAGCAGCGCCATTTCGCAGCGAGGTGCAGATACGCAGTATTTT

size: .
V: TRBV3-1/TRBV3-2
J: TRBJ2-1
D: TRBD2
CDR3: CASSPPGLAGGPNEQFF
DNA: TGTGCCAGCAGCCCTCCGGGACTAGCGGGGGGGCCAAATGAGCAGTTCTTC

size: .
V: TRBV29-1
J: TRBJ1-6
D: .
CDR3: CSVGTGYNSPLHF
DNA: TGCAGCGTTGGGACTGGGTATAATTCACCCCTCCACTTT

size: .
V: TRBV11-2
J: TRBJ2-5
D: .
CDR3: CASSLDGGGQETQYF
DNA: TGTGCCAGCAGCTTAGATGGGGGGGGACAGGAGACCCAGTACTTC

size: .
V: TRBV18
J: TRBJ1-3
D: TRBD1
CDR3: CASSPTGTGGSGNTIYF
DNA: TGTGCCAGCTCACCGACAGGGACAGGGGGATCTGGAAACACCATATATTTT

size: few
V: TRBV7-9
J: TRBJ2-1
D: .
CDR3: CASSVRGPRMNEQFF
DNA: TGTGCCAGCAGCGTCAGGGGACCCCGAATGAATGAGCAGTTCTTC

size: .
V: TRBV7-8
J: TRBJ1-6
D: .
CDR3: CASSLPTENSPLHF
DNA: TGTGCCAGCAGCTTACCAACGGAGAATTCACCCCTCCACTTT

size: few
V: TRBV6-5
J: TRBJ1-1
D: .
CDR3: CASSYSISAWAEAFF
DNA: TGTGCCAGCAGTTACTCGATTTCGGCTTGGGCTGAAGCTTTCTTT

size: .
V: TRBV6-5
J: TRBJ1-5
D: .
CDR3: CASRRTENQPQHF
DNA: TGTGCCAGCAGGCGGACAGAAAATCAGCCCCAGCATTTT

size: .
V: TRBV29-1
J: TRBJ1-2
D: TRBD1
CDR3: CSVTGGQSGYTF
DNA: TGCAGCGTTACAGGGGGGCAGAGTGGCTACACCTTC

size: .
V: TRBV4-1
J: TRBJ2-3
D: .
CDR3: CASSKQGTDTQYF
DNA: TGCGCCAGCAGCAAACAGGGCACAGATACGCAGTATTTT

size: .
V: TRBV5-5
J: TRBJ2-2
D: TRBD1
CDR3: CASTRTGVNTGELFF
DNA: TGTGCCAGCACAAGGACAGGGGTAAACACCGGGGAGCTGTTTTTT

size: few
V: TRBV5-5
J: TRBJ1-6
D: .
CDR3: CASSPRQAGYNSPLHF
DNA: TGTGCCAGCAGCCCCCGACAGGCCGGATATAATTCACCCCTCCACTTT

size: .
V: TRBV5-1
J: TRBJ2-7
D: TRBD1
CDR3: CASSASTGTYEQYF
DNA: TGCGCCAGCAGCGCTTCGACAGGGACCTACGAGCAGTACTTC

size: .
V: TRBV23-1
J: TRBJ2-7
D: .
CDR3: CASSQSPRGGGWHEQYF
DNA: TGCGCCAGCAGTCAAAGTCCCAGGGGTGGGGGGTGGCACGAGCAGTACTTC

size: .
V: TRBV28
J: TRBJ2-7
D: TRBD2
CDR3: CASSPLPGLVPYEQYF
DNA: TGTGCCAGCAGTCCTCTCCCCGGACTAGTCCCCTACGAGCAGTACTTC

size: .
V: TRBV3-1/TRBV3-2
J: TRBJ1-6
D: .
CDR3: CASSPPWDNSPLHF
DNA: TGTGCCAGCAGCCCACCGTGGGACAATTCACCCCTCCACTTT

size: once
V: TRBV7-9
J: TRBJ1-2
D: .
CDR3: CASSFSTGRTALYGYTF
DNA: TGTGCCAGCAGCTTCTCTACGGGCAGGACAGCCCTTTATGGCTACACCTTC

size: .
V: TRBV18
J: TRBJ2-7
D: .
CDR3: CASSLLPPGQSSRYEQYF
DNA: TGTGCCAGCTCACTACTCCCCCCCGGGCAGAGTAGTAGGTACGAGCAGTACTTC

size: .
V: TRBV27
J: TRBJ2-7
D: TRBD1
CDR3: CASSRGTGYEQYF
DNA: TGTGCCAGCAGTCGAGGGACAGGCTACGAGCAGTACTTC

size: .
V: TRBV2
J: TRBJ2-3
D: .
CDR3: CASSKDSRDTQYF
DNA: TGTGCCAGCAGTAAGGACTCCAGAGATACGCAGTATTTT

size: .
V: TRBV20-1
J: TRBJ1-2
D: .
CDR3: CSATIGYGYTF
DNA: TGCAGTGCAACGATAGGGTATGGCTACACCTTC

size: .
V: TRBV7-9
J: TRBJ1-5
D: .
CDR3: CASSLLNQPQHF
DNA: TGTGCCAGCAGCTTACTCAATCAGCCCCAGCATTTT

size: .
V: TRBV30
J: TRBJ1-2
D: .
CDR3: CAWKRQQAGYTF
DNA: TGTGCCTGGAAAAGACAGCAGGCTGGCTACACCTTC

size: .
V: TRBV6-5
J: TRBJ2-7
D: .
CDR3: CASSYSKWTYSYEQYF
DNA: TGTGCCAGCAGTTACTCGAAATGGACCTACTCCTACGAGCAGTACTTC

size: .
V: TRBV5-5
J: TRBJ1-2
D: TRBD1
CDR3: CASSLGAGTGGTNYGYTF
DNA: TGTGCCAGCAGCTTGGGGGCCGGGACAGGGGGCACCAACTATGGCTACACCTTC

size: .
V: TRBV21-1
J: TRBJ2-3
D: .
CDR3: CASSAWTDQVGDTQYF
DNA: TGTGCCAGCAGCGCCTGGACTGACCAGGTGGGGGATACGCAGTATTTT

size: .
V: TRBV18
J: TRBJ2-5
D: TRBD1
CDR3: CASSPLPAGGTEETQYF
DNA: TGTGCCAGCTCACCCCTACCAGCAGGGGGCACCGAAGAGACCCAGTACTTC

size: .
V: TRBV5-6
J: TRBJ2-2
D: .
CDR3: CASRLGQTPKTGELFF
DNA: TGTGCCAGCAGGTTAGGGCAGACCCCAAAGACCGGGGAGCTGTTTTTT

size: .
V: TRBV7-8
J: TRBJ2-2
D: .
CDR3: CASSLGGRTGELFF
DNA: TGTGCCAGCAGCTTAGGAGGGCGCACCGGGGAGCTGTTTTTT

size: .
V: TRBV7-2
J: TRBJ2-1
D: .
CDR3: CASSPQGTMGYNEQFF
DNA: TGTGCCAGCAGCCCACAGGGTACCATGGGATACAATGAGCAGTTCTTC

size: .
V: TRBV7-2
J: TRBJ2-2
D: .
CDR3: CASSSFPGTPNTGELFF
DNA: TGTGCCAGCAGCAGTTTCCCCGGGACCCCTAACACCGGGGAGCTGTTTTTT

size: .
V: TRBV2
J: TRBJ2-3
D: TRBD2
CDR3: CASSEASGVTDTQYF
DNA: TGTGCCAGCAGTGAGGCTAGCGGAGTCACAGATACGCAGTATTTT

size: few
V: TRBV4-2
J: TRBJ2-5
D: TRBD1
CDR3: CASSPGTGQETQYF
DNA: TGTGCCAGCAGCCCCGGGACAGGCCAAGAGACCCAGTACTTC

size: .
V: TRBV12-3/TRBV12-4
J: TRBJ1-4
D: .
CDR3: CASSLNRKLFF
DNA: TGTGCCAGCAGTTTGAACCGAAAACTGTTTTTT

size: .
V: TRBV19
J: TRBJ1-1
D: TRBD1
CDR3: CASSRDRGRTEAFF
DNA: TGTGCCAGTAGTAGGGACAGGGGAAGGACTGAAGCTTTCTTT

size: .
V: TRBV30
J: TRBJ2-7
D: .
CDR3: CACSRDSMEQYF
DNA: TGTGCCTGTTCCAGAGATTCTATGGAGCAGTACTTC

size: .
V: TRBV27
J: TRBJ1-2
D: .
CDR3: CASSLVGRNINYGYTF
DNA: TGTGCCAGCAGTTTAGTAGGCCGGAACATTAACTATGGCTACACCTTC

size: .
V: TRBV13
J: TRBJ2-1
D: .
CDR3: CASSLRGLLGNNEQFF
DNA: TGTGCCAGCAGCTTAAGGGGTCTTCTGGGTAACAATGAGCAGTTCTTC

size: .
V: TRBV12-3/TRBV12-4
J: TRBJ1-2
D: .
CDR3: CASSPGGHYGYTF
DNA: TGTGCCAGCAGCCCTGGTGGGCACTATGGCTACACCTTC

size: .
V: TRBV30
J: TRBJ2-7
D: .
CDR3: CAWSGTLYEQYF
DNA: TGTGCCTGGAGTGGCACTCTCTACGAGCAGTACTTC

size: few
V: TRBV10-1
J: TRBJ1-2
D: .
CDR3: CASSESGDWGYTF
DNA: TGCGCCAGCAGTGAGTCCGGGGACTGGGGCTACACCTTC

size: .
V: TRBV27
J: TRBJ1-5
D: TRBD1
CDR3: CASSEGTGGYQPQHF
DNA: TGTGCCAGCAGTGAAGGGACAGGGGGGTATCAGCCCCAGCATTTT

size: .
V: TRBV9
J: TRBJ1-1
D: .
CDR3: CASSVDQVPLEAFF
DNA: TGTGCCAGCAGCGTAGATCAGGTGCCCCTTGAAGCTTTCTTT

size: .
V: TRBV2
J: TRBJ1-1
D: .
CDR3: CASSENKGRPNTEAFF
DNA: TGTGCCAGCAGTGAAAATAAGGGACGGCCGAACACTGAAGCTTTCTTT